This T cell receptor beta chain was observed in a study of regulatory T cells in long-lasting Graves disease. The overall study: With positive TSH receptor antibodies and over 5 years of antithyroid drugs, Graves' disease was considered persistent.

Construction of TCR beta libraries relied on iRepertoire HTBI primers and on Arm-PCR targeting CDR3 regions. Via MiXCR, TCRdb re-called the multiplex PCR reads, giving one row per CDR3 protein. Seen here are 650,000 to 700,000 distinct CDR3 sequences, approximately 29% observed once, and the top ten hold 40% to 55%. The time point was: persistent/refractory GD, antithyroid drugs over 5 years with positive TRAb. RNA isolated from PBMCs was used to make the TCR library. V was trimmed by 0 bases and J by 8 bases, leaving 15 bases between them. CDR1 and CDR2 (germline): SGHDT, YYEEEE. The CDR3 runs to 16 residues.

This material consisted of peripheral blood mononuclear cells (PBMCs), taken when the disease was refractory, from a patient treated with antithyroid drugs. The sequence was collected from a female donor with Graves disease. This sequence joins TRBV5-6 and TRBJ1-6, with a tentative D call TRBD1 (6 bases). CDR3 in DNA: TGTGCCAGCAGCTTGGATTATGGACAGACTCATTCACCCCTCCACTTT. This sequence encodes CASSLDYGQTHSPLHF.